The T cell receptor (beta chain) described here comes from a study of cytomegalovirus exposure and HLA in healthy donors. Overall study findings and caveats: Cytomegalovirus status was reportedly diagnosed by the classifier with high sensitivity and specificity. Many donors carried some public TCRs, although rarity characterized most TCR sequences.

Germline trimming cut 6 bases from V and 4 bases from J; bases unmatched to any gene: 4. Germline V gives CDR1 MNHNS, CDR2 SASEGT. The CDR3 contains 13 residues. Clones were read by immunoSEQ multiplex PCR, and TCRdb kept only the in-frame ones, dropping some. The sample comprises 100,000 to 150,000 clones, around 95% of which are singletons, and 1.5% to 2% rests with the top ten. A note on this clone: The antigen remains unidentified.

The clonotype originates from a man aged 18 to 35 in good health and CMV-seronegative. The sequencing input was PBMCs. The chain joins TRBV6-1 to TRBJ1-1; the match to TRBD1 covers 8 bases. CDR3 protein: CASSRGQGTEAFF. CDR3 nucleotides: TGTGCCAGCAGCAGGGGGCAGGGCACTGAAGCTTTCTTT.